This TCR beta chain was sequenced in a study of cytomegalovirus exposure and HLA in healthy donors. About the research overall: Out of approximately 170 million T cells, an earlier analysis found over 100 million unique TCR beta sequences in total. An early release of data contained about 85 million unique TCRs, which came from HLA-typed donors. Notes on the study in general: Donor immune exposure was known only as CMV serostatus.

Regarding this clone: Its specificity is not known.

Germline lookup yields CDR1 SGDLS and CDR2 YYNGEE. The CDR3 consists of 15 residues. The V gene lost 0 bases and the J gene lost 2 bases, with 11 bases spanning the gap. The PCR ran on 60 Vbeta and 13 Jbeta primers. Original methodology: Later work found around 80 million unique TCR beta chains, with about 10 million shared. TCRdb keeps only in-frame clones here, not all; method: immunoSEQ multiplex PCR. Clonal size and the V and J genes are those of that table, whereas D and trimming came from the DNA. Among 170,000 or so clones, about four fifths were seen once, and the ten largest hold more than 4%.

The sample taken for sequencing was PBMCs. V is TRBV9 and J is TRBJ1-2; D call uncertain. The sequence was obtained from a girl aged 10-17 years in good health and CMV-seropositive. The CDR3 loop reads CASSVADGLNYGYTF. In DNA, the CDR3 is TGTGCCAGCAGCGTAGCTGATGGCCTCAACTATGGCTACACCTTC.